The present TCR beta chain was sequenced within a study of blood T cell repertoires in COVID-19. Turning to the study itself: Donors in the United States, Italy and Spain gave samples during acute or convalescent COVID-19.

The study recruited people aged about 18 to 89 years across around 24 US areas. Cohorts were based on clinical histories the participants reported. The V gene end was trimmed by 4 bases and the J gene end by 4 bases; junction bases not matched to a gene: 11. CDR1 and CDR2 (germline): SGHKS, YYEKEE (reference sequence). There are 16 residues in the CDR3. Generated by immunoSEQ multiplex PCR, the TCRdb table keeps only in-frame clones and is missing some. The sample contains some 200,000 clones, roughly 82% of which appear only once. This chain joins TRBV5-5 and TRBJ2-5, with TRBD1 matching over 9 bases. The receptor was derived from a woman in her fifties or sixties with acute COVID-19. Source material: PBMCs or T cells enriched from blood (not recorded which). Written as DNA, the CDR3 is TGTGCCAGCAGCGGACTAACAGGGGGCGGTGGAGAGACCCAGTACTTC. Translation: CASSGLTGGGGETQYF.